A selection of T cell receptor beta chains follows, all from one sample in a study of blood T cell repertoires in COVID-19. Data came from immunoSEQ multiplex PCR; TCRdb stores just in-frame clones and leaves some out. This repertoire shows over 200,000 clones, around 88% found once; its top ten account for 1.5%. Material: peripheral blood. The receptor set was obtained from a man aged 18 to 30 with active or convalescent COVID-19. CDR3s include the opening cysteine and the closing phenylalanine or tryptophan. The D gene is left open where the match is weak. Only part of the rows carry a size: once, few, many, or a class if the clone is expanded.

d_call j_call v_call clone_size cdr3_nt cdr3_aa
TRBD2 TRBJ2-4 TRBV19 - TGTGCCAGTAGTACTAAACCGGGACTAGCGGGATTTGGGTACTTC CASSTKPGLAGFGYF
- TRBJ1-1 TRBV4-3 few TGCGCCAGCAGCCAAGTCCCTGGGGCGAACACTGAAGCTTTCTTT CASSQVPGANTEAFF
TRBD2 TRBJ2-1 TRBV30 few TGTGCCTGGAGTAGCGGGAGGGTAATCAATGAGCAGTTCTTC CAWSSGRVINEQFF
- TRBJ2-5 TRBV19 - TGTGCCAGTAGTAATATAAGGGGGACCGTCCAAGAGACCCAGTACTTC CASSNIRGTVQETQYF
- TRBJ1-3 TRBV19 - TGTGCCAGTAGTACGCAGGGGTACCGAAACACCATATATTTT CASSTQGYRNTIYF
- TRBJ1-4 TRBV15 - TGTGCCACCAGCAGAGTTACAGGGTCCCCTAATGAAAAACTGTTTTTT CATSRVTGSPNEKLFF
- TRBJ2-3 TRBV10-3 - TGTGCCATCAGTGACTCTGCAGATACGCAGTATTTT CAISDSADTQYF
- TRBJ1-3 TRBV4-1 - TGCGCCAGCAGCCAAGATGTAGGAAACACCATATATTTT CASSQDVGNTIYF
- TRBJ2-5 TRBV3-1/TRBV3-2 - TGTGCCAGCAGCCAAGAACAGGGTGGGTTTGACCAAGAGACCCAGTACTTC CASSQEQGGFDQETQYF
TRBD1 TRBJ2-6 TRBV10-3 - TGTGCCATCAGTGATAAGGGACAGGGGGCAACCGGGGCCAACGTCCTGACTTTC CAISDKGQGATGANVLTF
- TRBJ2-5 TRBV6-5 - TGTGCCAGCAGCGGAGGGCCGAGGGAGACCCAGTACTTC CASSGGPRETQYF
- TRBJ1-5 TRBV4-2 few TGTGCCAGCAGCCAGCATGGCAGCAATCAGCCCCAGCATTTT CASSQHGSNQPQHF
TRBD2 TRBJ2-7 TRBV2 - TGTGCCGTGCGGGGGATCTACGAGCAGTACTTC CAVRGIYEQYF
TRBD1 TRBJ1-1 TRBV7-6 - TGTGCCAGCGGGTATAACAGGGGCGCTTTCTTT CASGYNRGAFF
TRBD1 TRBJ1-3 TRBV28 few TGTGCCAGCAGTGACCGCCGGACAGGGGGCTACGGAAACACCATATATTTT CASSDRRTGGYGNTIYF
TRBD2 TRBJ2-7 TRBV28 - TGTGCCAGCAGTTTAGGACTAGCGGGAGGCGAGCAGTACTTC CASSLGLAGGEQYF
- TRBJ1-3 TRBV30 few TGTGCCTGGACCAACTCTGGAAACACCATATATTTT CAWTNSGNTIYF
TRBD1 TRBJ1-1 TRBV6-5 - TGTGCCAGCAGTTACTTACAGGGGGAGACTGAAGCTTTCTTT CASSYLQGETEAFF
TRBD1 TRBJ2-1 TRBV6-2/TRBV6-3 - TGTGCCAGCAGTTTAGGGCAGGGGGCTGTTGAGCAGTTCTTC CASSLGQGAVEQFF
TRBD2 TRBJ2-1 TRBV3-1/TRBV3-2 - TGTGCCAGCAGCCAAGAAATAGCGGGACCCTATGGTGAGCAGTTCTTC CASSQEIAGPYGEQFF
- TRBJ2-1 TRBV30 - TGTGCCTGGAGTGTCGGACAGAAGCAGTTCTTC CAWSVGQKQFF
- TRBJ2-7 TRBV11-2 - TGTGCCAGCAGCCCCGTATTGTCCTACGAGCAGTACTTC CASSPVLSYEQYF
TRBD1 TRBJ1-2 TRBV19 - TGTGCCAGTAGTCCGCGGACAGGGTGGGAAGTTGAAGATGGCTACACCTTC CASSPRTGWEVEDGYTF
TRBD1 TRBJ1-3 TRBV10-3 - TGTGCCATCAGGGACAGGGGGCAGGGAAACACCATATATTTT CAIRDRGQGNTIYF
TRBD1 TRBJ1-4 TRBV10-3 - TGTGCCATCAGTGAGTCGACAGGGGGCGAAAAACTGTTTTTT CAISESTGGEKLFF
TRBD2 TRBJ2-7 TRBV2 - TGTGCCAGCAGAGGACTAGTCGCCTACGAGCAGTACTTC CASRGLVAYEQYF
- TRBJ1-2 TRBV19 once TGTGCCAGTAGTATAGGCATAGGGAGTCCCTATGGCTACACCTTC CASSIGIGSPYGYTF
- TRBJ1-3 TRBV19 - TGTGCCAGTAGTCCGACAGCCTTCTCTGGAAACACCATATATTTT CASSPTAFSGNTIYF
- TRBJ2-3 TRBV10-3 - TGTGCCATCAGTGATCCAGGGAGCACAGATACGCAGTATTTT CAISDPGSTDTQYF
TRBD2 TRBJ2-4 TRBV7-8 - TGTGCCAGCAGCGTGTCTAGCGGGGGTTTAGCCAAAAACATTCAGTACTTC CASSVSSGGLAKNIQYF
TRBD2 TRBJ2-7 TRBV6-2/TRBV6-3 - TGTGCCAGCAGTTACGGGCTCGGGACTAGCGGGTACGAGCAGTACTTC CASSYGLGTSGYEQYF
TRBD1 TRBJ1-6 TRBV6-5 - TGTGCCAGCAGTCCGGACAGGGGGATTTCACCCCTCCACTTT CASSPDRGISPLHF
- TRBJ1-2 TRBV5-6 - TGTGCCAGCAGCTTCGCAGGGACTAACTATGGCTACACCTTC CASSFAGTNYGYTF
- TRBJ2-7 TRBV4-2 - TGTGCCAGCAGCCAAGGAAGTCCGAGGGAGCAGTACTTC CASSQGSPREQYF
- TRBJ1-1 TRBV3-1/TRBV3-2 - TGTGCCAGCAGCCAAGGGGCGGGCAGCAACACTGAAGCTTTCTTT CASSQGAGSNTEAFF
- TRBJ2-7 TRBV7-9 - TGTGCCAGCAGCTTAGTCGAGAGGCTCAGCGAGCAGTACTTC CASSLVERLSEQYF
- TRBJ2-1 TRBV30 - TGTGCCTGGAGTTTGACTGGATCCAGTGGTGGACAGTTCTTC CAWSLTGSSGGQFF
- TRBJ2-5 TRBV7-2 - TGTGCCAGCAGCTTAGGTCAACGGACAGACCAAGAGACCCAGTACTTC CASSLGQRTDQETQYF
- TRBJ2-7 TRBV5-1 - TGCGCCAGCAGCCCAGGAGGTGACGTAGCCTACGAGCAGTACTTC CASSPGGDVAYEQYF
- TRBJ2-7 TRBV27 - TGTGCCAGCAGTCCCAGGGTGAGGAGCTCCTACGAGCAGTACTTC CASSPRVRSSYEQYF
- TRBJ1-2 TRBV20-1 - TGCAGTGCTAGGGCCTATGGCTACACCTTC CSARAYGYTF
TRBD1 TRBJ2-3 TRBV19 - TGTGCCAGTAGTTCGTCAGGGGGAGTTGCAGATACGCAGTATTTT CASSSSGGVADTQYF
TRBD2 TRBJ2-7 TRBV4-3 - TGCGCCAGCAGCCAAGATCGGCGGGGGAACTACGAGCAGTACTTC CASSQDRRGNYEQYF
- TRBJ2-7 TRBV7-9 - TGTGCCAGCAGCTTAGAACAGGGAAGTCCCGAGCAGTACTTC CASSLEQGSPEQYF
TRBD1 TRBJ1-1 TRBV15 - TGTGCCACCAGCACAGGGACAGGGGGGAACACTGAAGCTTTCTTT CATSTGTGGNTEAFF
- TRBJ2-5 TRBV5-1 - TGCGCCAGCAGCTTGGTGGGCAGCCCGAACCTTCAAGAGACCCAGTACTTC CASSLVGSPNLQETQYF
- TRBJ1-5 TRBV11-2 - TGTGCCAGCAGCTTAGATACAGGTCGTCATCAGCCCCAGCATTTT CASSLDTGRHQPQHF
TRBD1 TRBJ1-5 TRBV7-8 - TGTGCCAGCAGCGACAGGGGAAATCAGCCCCAGCATTTT CASSDRGNQPQHF
- TRBJ1-1 TRBV7-2 - TGTGCCAGCAGCCAAGCCTTCCCTGAAGCTTTCTTT CASSQAFPEAFF